Following are 14 T cell receptor beta chains from one sample sequenced in a study of sequential checkpoint blockade in melanoma. The treatment is: randomized to nivolumab then ipilimumab (arm A) or the reverse (arm B). The repertoire was sequenced with immunoSEQ multiplex PCR; TCRdb's copy has only in-frame clones and lacks some. The table lists several thousand clones, around 30% of them singletons. Source: tumor tissue (inferred from file names), taken from a patient given nivolumab and ipilimumab in sequence. The source of these receptors is a human donor with melanoma.

This clone was detected many times. The V and J genes are TRBV11-3 and TRBJ2-3; 13 bases align to TRBD2. This CDR3 has 16 residues. Trimming took 3 bases from V and 5 from J; bases not matched to a gene: 5. Germline V CDR1 and CDR2: SGHNT, YENEEA. CDR3 protein: CASSLELAGGRDTQYF. Written as DNA, the CDR3 is TGTGCCAGCAGCTTGGAACTAGCGGGAGGGAGAGATACGCAGTATTTT.

This clone was recorded many times. The V and J genes are TRBV23-1 and TRBJ2-1, with a tentative D call TRBD2 (5 bases). TRBV23-1 counts as an open reading frame of uncertain function. The CDR3 is 13 amino acids. V dropped 6 bases and J dropped 7 bases, with 13 bases sitting between them. The CDR3 nucleotides are TGCGCCAGCAGCCGGAGGACTCCGAATGAGCAGTTCTTC. Amino acid sequence: CASSRRTPNEQFF.

This clone came up many times. The rearrangement uses TRBV6-8 and TRBJ1-2; TRBD1 might be the D (5 bases). This CDR3 contains 13 residues. The V gene's germline CDR1 is MNHGY and CDR2 SAAAGT. The V gene lost 7 bases and the J gene lost 12 bases, with 21 bases spanning the gap. The CDR3 sequence: CASTPVQGVRHTF. The CDR3 DNA sequence: TGTGCCAGCACCCCCGTTCAGGGCGTTAGGCACACCTTC.

This clone was detected only a few times. The J gene is TRBJ1-5, the V gene TRBV12-5; 7 bases agree with TRBD1. The germline V gene encodes CDR1 LGHNT and CDR2 FRNRAP. There are 16 residues in the CDR3. CDR3 coding DNA: TGTGCCAGCACCAAGAGGGCGGGACAGAACAATCAGCCCCAGCATTTT. Its protein is CASTKRAGQNNQPQHF.

In its sample, this clone was seen many times. A junction boundary mismatches the germline segment, possibly from a read error. The V and J genes are TRBV15 and TRBJ2-5; 10 nucleotides line up with TRBD2. CDR1 and CDR2 (germline): LNHNV, YYDKDF (reference sequence). This CDR3 contains 15 residues. This CDR3 is CASSQAGGVGETQYF. CDR3 bases: TGTGCCAGCAGCCAAGCGGGAGGGGTCGGAGAGACCCAGTACTTC.

The J gene is TRBJ1-5, the V gene TRBV6-8; the match to TRBD1 covers 7 bases. CDR1 and CDR2 (germline): MNHGY, SAAAGT. The trim removed 8 bases at V and 7 bases at J, leaving 11 bases unmatched. The CDR3 totals 14 residues. This chain's CDR3 is CASGNQGGKQPQHF. The CDR3 DNA follows: TGTGCCAGCGGGAACCAGGGGGGTAAGCAGCCCCAGCATTTT.

This clone was seen only a few times. CDR3 nucleotide sequence: TGTGCCAGCAGGCCCCAGACTGGGGGAGATACGCAGTATTTT. It yields the protein CASRPQTGGDTQYF. The chain recombines TRBV6-8 with TRBJ2-3; TRBD1 or TRBD2 may be the D gene (5 bases each). Germline V gene sequence: CDR1 MNHGY, CDR2 SAAAGT. The CDR3 spans 14 residues. The germline V and J ends were trimmed by 6 bases and 5 bases, with 15 bases remaining between them.

This clone occurred a few times. The genes are TRBV19 and TRBJ1-5, with D unresolved. The CDR3 length is 14 residues. Germline V lookup: CDR1 LNHDA, CDR2 SQIVND (reference sequence). Trimming stripped 7 bases from V and 1 base from J, with 11 bases between. The CDR3 loop reads CASKSGYSNQPQHF. For the CDR3, the DNA is TGTGCCAGTAAGTCGGGGTACAGCAATCAGCCCCAGCATTTT.

This clone was seen many times. The chain joins TRBV9 to TRBJ2-5; D is ambiguous. CDR3 length: 16 residues. Deletions cut 0 bases from V and 4 bases from J, with 16 bases between. Germline lookup yields CDR1 SGDLS and CDR2 YYNGEE. Written as DNA, the CDR3 is TGTGCCAGCAGCGTAGGGGCTCAGGCGCCGGGAGAGACCCAGTACTTC. Amino acids: CASSVGAQAPGETQYF. Using reference TRBV9 and TRBJ2-5 for the parts outside the CDR3, the full variable domain is DSGVTQTPKHLITATGQRVTLRCSPRSGDLSVYWYQQSLDQGLQFLIQYYNGEERAKGNILERFSAQQFPDLHSELNLSSLELGDSALYFCASSVGAQAPGETQYFGPGTRLLVL.

This clone occurred a few times. V usage is TRBV11-3 and J usage is TRBJ2-6; D unclear. Germline V gives CDR1 SGHNT, CDR2 YENEEA. Between the trimmed V and J ends, which lost 1 base and 4 bases, there was a span of 11 bases. The CDR3 runs to 16 residues. This CDR3 reads CASSLGRVGGANVLTF. The CDR3 DNA follows: TGTGCCAGCAGCTTAGGTCGGGTTGGCGGGGCCAACGTCCTGACTTTC. Full variable domain (outside the CDR3, taken from reference TRBV11-3 and TRBJ2-6): EAGVVQSPRYKIIEKKQPVAFWCNPISGHNTLYWYLQNLGQGPELLIRYENEEAVDDSQLPKDRFSAERLKGVDSTLKIQPAELGDSAVYLCASSLGRVGGANVLTFGAGSRLTVL.

The chain uses TRBV19 and TRBJ2-3, with 8 bases aligning to TRBD1. The CDR3 has 14 amino acids. V was clipped by 3 bases and J by 4 bases; unmatched bases: 3. Germline loops: CDR1 LNHDA, CDR2 SQIVND (reference sequence). This CDR3 is CASSMTGVADTQYF. The CDR3 DNA reads TGTGCCAGTAGTATGACAGGGGTGGCAGATACGCAGTATTTT. Based on the CDR3 plus reference TRBV19 and TRBJ2-3, the full variable domain is DGGITQSPKYLFRKEGQNVTLSCEQNLNHDAMYWYRQDPGQGLRLIYYSQIVNDFQKGDIAEGYSVSREKKESFPLTVTSAQKNPTAFYLCASSMTGVADTQYFGPGTRLTVL.

This clone has just one count. The chain recombines TRBV19 with TRBJ2-7; D possibly corresponds to TRBD2 (5 bases). This CDR3 is built from 12 residues. Germline V CDR1 and CDR2: LNHDA, SQIVND (reference sequence). The ends were cut back, 9 bases at V and 2 bases at J, with 11 bases in the middle. The CDR3 DNA reads TGTGCCAGCGGGATTGGGACCTACGAGCAGTACTTC. Its protein is CASGIGTYEQYF. Variable domain in full (rest from reference TRBV19 and TRBJ2-7): DGGITQSPKYLFRKEGQNVTLSCEQNLNHDAMYWYRQDPGQGLRLIYYSQIVNDFQKGDIAEGYSVSREKKESFPLTVTSAQKNPTAFYLCASGIGTYEQYFGPGTRLTVT.

A few counts support this clone. V usage is TRBV9 and J usage is TRBJ2-7, with 7 bases matching TRBD2. There are 12 residues in the CDR3. Trimming removed 5 bases from V and 5 bases from J; junction bases left unmatched: 4. Germline V gives CDR1 SGDLS, CDR2 YYNGEE. CDR3 sequence (DNA): TGTGCCAGCAGGGGCGGGGGACACGAGCAGTACTTC. Encoded protein: CASRGGGHEQYF.

There are a few counts of this clone. V and J are TRBV11-3 and TRBJ2-1; 15 nucleotides line up with TRBD2. The CDR3 covers 15 residues. V shed 5 bases, J shed 7 bases, and the junction held 3 bases outside the gene matches. From germline, CDR1 is SGHNT and CDR2 YENEEA. CDR3 sequence (DNA): TGTGCCAGCAGCCCCGGACTAGCGGGAGGGAATGAGCAGTTCTTC. Its translation: CASSPGLAGGNEQFF.